This entry describes one TCR beta chain. Per the study methods: Quantification of nucleated cells was approximated via reference gene primer amplification. The method was immunoSEQ multiplex PCR; TCRdb's version includes in-frame clones alone and lacks a portion of them. From that table come the V and J calls and clone size; the DNA was used to work out D and trimming. The top ten hold approximately 3.1% of the sample, which has under 450,000 clones, over 75% seen once. This sample was taken from a study of blood T cell repertoires in COVID-19. Study-wide background: The origin of the acute and convalescent COVID-19 samples was the United States, Italy and Spain.

From germline, CDR1 is LNHDA and CDR2 SQIVND (reference sequence). Deletions cut 2 bases from V and 0 bases from J, with 14 bases between. The CDR3 is 17 residues long. The chain is built from TRBV19 and TRBJ2-4; weak D call: TRBD1 (5 bases). The origin of this receptor is a woman aged 25 to 39 who had recovered from COVID-19. The sample was PBMCs or T cells enriched from blood (not recorded which). CDR3 nucleotide sequence: TGTGCCAGTAGTATAAGAAGTCAGGGCATAGCCAAAAACATTCAGTACTTC. This gives the protein CASSIRSQGIAKNIQYF.